This T cell receptor (beta chain) was captured by sequencing in a study of blood T cells in healthy people across ages. Ends included, the CDR3 has 17 residues. Germline V gene lookup returns CDR1 SGHRS and CDR2 YFSETQ. It was with a sample-barcoded 5' primer and a J-beta primer mix that a second PCR of roughly 6 to 12 cycles was run. TCRdb used MiXCR to reprocess the 5' RACE reads, holding one entry per CDR3 protein. The profile shows about 1 million distinct CDR3 sequences, 45% of them singletons. This clonotype has just one count. The DNA is left out, because the CDR3 cannot be placed on it with certainty; the CDR3 is given as TCRdb lists it.

This sequence was found in a woman aged 55 to 70 in good health. What was sequenced was blood. V usage is TRBV5-1 and J usage is TRBJ2-1; TRBD2, the D gene given by the table, was not confirmed from the DNA. The CDR3 spells CASSLWASGIAYNEQFF.